This TCR beta chain was captured in a study of human T cells and chemical hapten exposure. MiXCR, applied by TCRdb to the RACE reads, yields one record per CDR3 protein. The repertoire holds around 110,000 distinct CDR3 sequences, with around 10% as singletons. This clonotype has a handful of counts. The antigen is not known. CDR1 is DFQATT, CDR2 SNEGSKA, per germline (reference sequence). This CDR3 region has 17 residues. V was pared by 5 bases and J by 1 base, with 20 bases between. Study results and caveats: Patch test score rose with PT1 expanded TCRs, significant at 8, 16, 32, not 4.

Time point: patch test 1, 2 weeks after DPC sensitization. Treatment given: therapeutic diphenylcyclopropenone sensitization with weekly scalp DPC. The chain has TRBV20-1 and TRBJ2-2, with a possible D match to TRBD2 (5 bases). This TCR was sampled from a woman between 50 and 59 years old with alopecia areata. Some clones in this sample may be carry-over from other donors' samples. The sample was whole blood, taken in connection with sensitization to the hapten diphenylcyclopropenone (DPC). CDR3: CSAPQNPSTRNTGELFF. In nucleotides, the CDR3 is TGCAGTGCTCCCCAAAATCCTAGCACCAGGAACACCGGGGAGCTGTTTTTT.